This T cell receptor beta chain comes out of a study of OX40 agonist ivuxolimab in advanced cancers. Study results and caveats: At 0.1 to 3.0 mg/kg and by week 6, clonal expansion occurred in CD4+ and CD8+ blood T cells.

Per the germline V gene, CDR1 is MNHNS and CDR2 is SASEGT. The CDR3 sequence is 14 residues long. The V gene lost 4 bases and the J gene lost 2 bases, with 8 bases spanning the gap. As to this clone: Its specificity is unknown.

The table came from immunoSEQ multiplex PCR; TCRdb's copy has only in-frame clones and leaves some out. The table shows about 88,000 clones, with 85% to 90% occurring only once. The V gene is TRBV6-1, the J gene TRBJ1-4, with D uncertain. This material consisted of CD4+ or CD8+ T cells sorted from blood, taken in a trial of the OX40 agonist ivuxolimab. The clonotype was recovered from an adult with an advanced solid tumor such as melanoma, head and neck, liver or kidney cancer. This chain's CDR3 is CASSAGRTNEKLFF. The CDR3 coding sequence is TGTGCCAGCAGTGCAGGACGGACTAATGAAAAACTGTTTTTT.